The clone carrying this T cell receptor (beta chain) was seen only a few times. Antigen unknown. This record belongs to a study of T-cell reconstitution after alpha-beta-depleted transplantation in children. Study results and caveats: After transplant, at about two months, alpha-beta T cells were reportedly derived from several hundred expanded graft clones. Some patients' high day-60 TCRbeta diversity was attributed to recipient cells surviving conditioning.

The library targeted TCRbeta and was prepared with unique molecular identifiers. Each CDR3 protein gets one entry after TCRdb re-called the PCR reads with MiXCR. The sample shows around 100,000 distinct CDR3 sequences, 6% of them seen only once. This CDR3 is 18 amino acids long. Germline V lookup: CDR1 SGHAT, CDR2 FQDESV (reference sequence). With 6 bases removed from V and 1 base from J, the gap between germline ends came to 23 bases. The sample was PBMCs, mostly from graft donor cells, taken 60 days after TCRalphabeta/CD19-depleted stem cell transplant. The rearrangement uses TRBV11-1 and TRBJ2-3; the D gene could be TRBD1 or TRBD2 (5 bases each). This clonotype originated in a female patient younger than 10 who had a stem cell transplant for Fanconi anemia, so the T cells may come from the graft donor. CDR3 nucleotides: TGTGCCAGCAGACACTCGCCGGGACCGGGAATGGGCACAGATACGCAGTATTTT. Translation: CASRHSPGPGMGTDTQYF.